A single TCR beta chain is shown here with its context. This entry comes from a study of cytomegalovirus exposure and HLA in healthy donors. Researchers ran the PCR with 60 Vbeta and 13 Jbeta primers. Method: immunoSEQ multiplex PCR; TCRdb's copy keeps in-frame clones and lacks some. The top ten hold about 1.7% of the sample, which has 230,000 or so clones, around 90% seen once. The material sequenced was PBMCs. This sequence originates from a girl aged 2 to 9 in good health and CMV-seronegative.

CDR3 sequence: CAWSIASGGAYEQFF. DNA for the CDR3: TGTGCCTGGAGTATTGCTAGCGGGGGGGCCTATGAGCAGTTCTTC. The chain combines TRBV30 with TRBJ2-1; 12 positions match TRBD2. The CDR3 length is 15 residues. The ends lost 2 bases at V and 8 bases at J; junction bases unmatched: 7. Germline CDR1 reads GTSNPN; CDR2 reads SVGIG (reference sequence).